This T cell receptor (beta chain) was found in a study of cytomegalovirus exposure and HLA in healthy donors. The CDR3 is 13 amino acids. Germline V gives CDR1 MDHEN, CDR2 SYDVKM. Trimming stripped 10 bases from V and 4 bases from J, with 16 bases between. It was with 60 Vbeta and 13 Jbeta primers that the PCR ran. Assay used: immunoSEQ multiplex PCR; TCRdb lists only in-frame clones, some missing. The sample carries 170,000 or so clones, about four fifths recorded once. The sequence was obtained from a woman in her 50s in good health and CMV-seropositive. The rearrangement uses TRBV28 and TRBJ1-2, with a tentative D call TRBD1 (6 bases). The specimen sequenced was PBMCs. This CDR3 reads CATHRQASYGYTF. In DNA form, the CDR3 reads TGTGCCACCCACCGACAGGCGTCCTATGGCTACACCTTC.